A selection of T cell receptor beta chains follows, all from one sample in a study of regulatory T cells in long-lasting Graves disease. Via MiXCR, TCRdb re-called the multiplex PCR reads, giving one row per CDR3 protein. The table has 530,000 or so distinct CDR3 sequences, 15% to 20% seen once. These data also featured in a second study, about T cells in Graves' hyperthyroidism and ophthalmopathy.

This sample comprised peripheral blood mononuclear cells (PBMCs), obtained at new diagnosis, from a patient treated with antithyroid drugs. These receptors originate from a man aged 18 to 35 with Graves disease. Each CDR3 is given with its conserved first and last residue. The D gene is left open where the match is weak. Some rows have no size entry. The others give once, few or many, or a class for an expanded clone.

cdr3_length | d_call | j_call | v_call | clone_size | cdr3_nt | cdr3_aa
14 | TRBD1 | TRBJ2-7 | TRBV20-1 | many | TGCAGTCCGCTCCGGGACAGGTCCTCCTACGAGCAGTACTTC | CSPLRDRSSYEQYF
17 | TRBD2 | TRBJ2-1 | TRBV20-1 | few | TGCAGTGCTAGGGACCTAGCGGGAGGGCGGTCCTGGGCAGAGCAGTTCTTC | CSARDLAGGRSWAEQFF
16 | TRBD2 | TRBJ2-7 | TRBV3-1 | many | TGTGCCAGCAGCGGGACTAGCGGGACAAAGACCTACGAGCAGTACTTC | CASSGTSGTKTYEQYF
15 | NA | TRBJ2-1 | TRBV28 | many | TGTGCCAGCAGTTTGGGTACATTTGTTTTAGATGAGCAGTTCTTC | CASSLGTFVLDEQFF
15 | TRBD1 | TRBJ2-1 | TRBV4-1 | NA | TGCGCCAGCAGACCTCCCGGACAGGCGTACAATGAGCAGTTCTTC | CASRPPGQAYNEQFF
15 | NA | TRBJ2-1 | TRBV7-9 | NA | TGTGCCGCAGGACAGAGCGTTTTCTCCTACAATGAGCAGTTCTTC | CAAGQSVFSYNEQFF
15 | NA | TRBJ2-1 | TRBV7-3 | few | TGTGCCAGCAGCTTAAAACTAGCATCCTACAATGAGCAGTTCTTC | CASSLKLASYNEQFF
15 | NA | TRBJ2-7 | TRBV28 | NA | TGTGCCAGCAGTTTTTTGGGGGGCGATAGATACGAGCAGTACTTC | CASSFLGGDRYEQYF
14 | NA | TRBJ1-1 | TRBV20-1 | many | TGCAGTGCTAGACCAGGGGCGTTGAACACTGAAGCTTTCTTT | CSARPGALNTEAFF
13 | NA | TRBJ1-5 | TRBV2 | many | TGTGCCAGCAATTCGGCTTCCGGTCAGCCCCAGCATTTT | CASNSASGQPQHF
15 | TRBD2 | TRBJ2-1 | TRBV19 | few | TGTGCCAGTAGTGACAGAACGAAGGGACTAGCGTCGGGGTTCTTC | CASSDRTKGLASGFF
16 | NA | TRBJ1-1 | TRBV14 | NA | TGTGCCAGCAGCCAAGGAACCCGGGGGATGAACACTGAAGCTTTCTTT | CASSQGTRGMNTEAFF
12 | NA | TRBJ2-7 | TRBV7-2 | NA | TGTGCCAGCAGCGGCCCCGAATACGAGCAGTACTTC | CASSGPEYEQYF
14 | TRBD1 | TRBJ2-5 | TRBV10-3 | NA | TGTGCCATCAGCCAGGGACAGCTCGAGGAGACCCAGTACTTC | CAISQGQLEETQYF
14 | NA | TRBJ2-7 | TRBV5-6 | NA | TGTGCCAGCAGCCCTGCGGGCAGGGCCTACGAGCAGTACTTC | CASSPAGRAYEQYF
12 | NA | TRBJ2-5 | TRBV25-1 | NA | TGTGCCAGCAATGAGGCAGACGGGACCCAGTACTTC | CASNEADGTQYF
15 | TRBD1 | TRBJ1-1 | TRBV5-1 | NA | TGCGCCGGCAGCCCGGGACAGGGGTCGAACACTGAAGCTTTCTTT | CAGSPGQGSNTEAFF
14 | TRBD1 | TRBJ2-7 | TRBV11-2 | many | TGTGCCAGCAGCCGCGGACAGGACGGGGACGAGCAGTACTTC | CASSRGQDGDEQYF
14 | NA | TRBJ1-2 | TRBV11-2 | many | TGTGCCAGCAGCCTGCGGACAAGCGACTATGGCTACACCTTC | CASSLRTSDYGYTF
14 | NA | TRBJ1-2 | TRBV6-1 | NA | TGTGCCAGCAGCCGTAGACAGGACCACTATGGCTACACCTTC | CASSRRQDHYGYTF
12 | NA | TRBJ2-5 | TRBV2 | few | TGTGCCAGCAGAGATAGGAAAGAGACCCAGTACTTC | CASRDRKETQYF
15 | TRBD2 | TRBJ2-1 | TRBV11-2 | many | TGTGCCAGCAGCTTGGGACTAGCGGGGAGGAATGAGCAGTTCTTC | CASSLGLAGRNEQFF
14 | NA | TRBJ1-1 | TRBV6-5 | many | TGTGCCAGCAGTTACGCGGCAGGGAACACTGAAGCTTTCTTT | CASSYAAGNTEAFF
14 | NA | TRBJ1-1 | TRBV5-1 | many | TGCGCCAGCAGCTTGGATTGGGATCCCACTGAAGCTTTCTTT | CASSLDWDPTEAFF
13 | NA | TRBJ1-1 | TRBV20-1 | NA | TGCAGTGCCTTGCTCGGAACGAACACTGAAGCTTTCTTT | CSALLGTNTEAFF
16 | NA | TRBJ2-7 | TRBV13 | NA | TGTGCCAGCAGCTTAAAGCCAGCGGGTAGCTCCTACGAGCAGTACTTC | CASSLKPAGSSYEQYF
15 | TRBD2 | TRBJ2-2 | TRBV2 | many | TGTGCCAGCGGACAGCTAGCGGGAAACTCCGGGGAGCTGTTTTTT | CASGQLAGNSGELFF
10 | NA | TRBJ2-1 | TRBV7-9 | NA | TGTGCCACCGAAAACGATGAGCAGTTCTTC | CATENDEQFF
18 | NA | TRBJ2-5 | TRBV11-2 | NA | TGTGCCAGCAGCTTACTTCCGGTTCGTTCCGGGGTACAAGAGACCCAGTACTTC | CASSLLPVRSGVQETQYF
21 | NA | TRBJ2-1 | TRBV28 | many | TGTGCCAGCAGTCCCATGGCCGCTAGCGCAACAATGAGGAATACAAGGGATGAGCAGTTCTTC | CASSPMAASATMRNTRDEQFF
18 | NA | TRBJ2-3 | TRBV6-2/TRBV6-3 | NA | TGTGCCAGCAGTTACTCGATCGGCAGCCCAGGGCGCACAGATACGCAGTATTTT | CASSYSIGSPGRTDTQYF
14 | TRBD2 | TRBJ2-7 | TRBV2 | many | TGTGCCAGCAGTGCTTCGGGAGGGATCCACGAGCAGTACTTC | CASSASGGIHEQYF
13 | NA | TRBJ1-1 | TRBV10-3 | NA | TGTGCCATCAGTAACCAGGTGGACACTGAAGCTTTCTTT | CAISNQVDTEAFF
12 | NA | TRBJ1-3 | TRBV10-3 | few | TGTGCCATCAGGGGCTCTGGAAACACCATATATTTT | CAIRGSGNTIYF
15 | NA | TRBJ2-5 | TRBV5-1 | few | TGCGCCAGCAGCTTCAAACAGGGTCTACAAGAGACCCAGTACTTC | CASSFKQGLQETQYF
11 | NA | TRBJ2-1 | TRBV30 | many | TGTGCCTGGAGTGTAGCTAATGAGCAGTTCTTC | CAWSVANEQFF
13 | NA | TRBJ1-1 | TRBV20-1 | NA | TGCAGTGCTAGCGCGACGGAGAACACTGAAGCTTTCTTT | CSASATENTEAFF
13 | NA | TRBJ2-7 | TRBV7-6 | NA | TGTGCCAGCAGCTTAGCGGGGCGGAACGAGCAGCACTTC | CASSLAGRNEQHF
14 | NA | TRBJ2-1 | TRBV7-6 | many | TGTGCCAGCAGCCTATTAGGACTCCCAGGAGAGCAGTTCTTC | CASSLLGLPGEQFF
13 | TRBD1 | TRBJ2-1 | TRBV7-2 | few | TGTGCCAGCAGCTTAAGGGGGCTGGTTGAGCAGTTCTTC | CASSLRGLVEQFF
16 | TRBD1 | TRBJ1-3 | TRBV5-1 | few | TGCGCCAGCAGCCGGGGACAGGGGGTCTCTGGAAACACCATATATTTT | CASSRGQGVSGNTIYF
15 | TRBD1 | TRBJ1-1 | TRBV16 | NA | TGTGCCAGCAGCCCCTCCGGGACAGGGACTTCTGAAGCTTTCTTT | CASSPSGTGTSEAFF
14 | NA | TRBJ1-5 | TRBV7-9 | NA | TGTGCCAGCAGCTACGGACAGACAAATCAGCCCCAGCATTTT | CASSYGQTNQPQHF
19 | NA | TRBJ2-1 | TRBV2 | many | TGTGCCAGCAGCCAAAGACCCCCGCGGACTAGGGGGGGAAACAATGAGCAGTTCTTC | CASSQRPPRTRGGNNEQFF
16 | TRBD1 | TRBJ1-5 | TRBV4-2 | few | TGTGCCAGCAGCCAGCAACAGGGGCGTGCGAATCAGCCCCAGCATTTT | CASSQQQGRANQPQHF
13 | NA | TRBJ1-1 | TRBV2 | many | TGTGCCAGCAGTGACGACAGTAACACTGAAGCTTTCTTT | CASSDDSNTEAFF
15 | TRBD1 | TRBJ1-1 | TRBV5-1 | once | TGCGCCAGCAGCCTAGGACAGGGGATAAACACTGAAGCTTTCTTT | CASSLGQGINTEAFF
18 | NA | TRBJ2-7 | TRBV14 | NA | TGTGCCAGCAGCCAAGATCTAGTGGCGGGACCGAGGGCCTACGAGCAGTACTTC | CASSQDLVAGPRAYEQYF
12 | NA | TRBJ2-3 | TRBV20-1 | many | TGCAGTGCTGTGGACCGCGGGGATACGCAGTATTTT | CSAVDRGDTQYF
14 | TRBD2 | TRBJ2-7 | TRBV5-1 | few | TGCGCCAGCAGCTCTTGGACTAGAGGTTACGAGCAGTACTTC | CASSSWTRGYEQYF
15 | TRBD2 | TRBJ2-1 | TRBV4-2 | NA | TGTGCCAGCAGCCAATCCGGGAGGGCTCGGAATGAGCAGTTCTTC | CASSQSGRARNEQFF
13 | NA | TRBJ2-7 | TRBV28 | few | TGTGCCATCCGCCGGCCAGCTAGGTACGAGCAGTACTTC | CAIRRPARYEQYF
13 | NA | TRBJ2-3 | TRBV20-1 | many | TGCAGTGCTAGGGTCCCCAGCACAGATACGCAGTATTTT | CSARVPSTDTQYF
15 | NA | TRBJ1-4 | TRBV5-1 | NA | TGCGCCAGCAGCTTGTTTGATTCAGGGATCGAAAAACTGTTTTTT | CASSLFDSGIEKLFF
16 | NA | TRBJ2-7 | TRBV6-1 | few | TGTGCCAGCAGTCCCCGGACAGCCTCTTCCTCCTACGAGCAGTACTTC | CASSPRTASSSYEQYF
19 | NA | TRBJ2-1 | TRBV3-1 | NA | TGTGCCAGCACCGACCTAAGTCACCGTTTCGCGAGCTCCTACAATGAGCAGTTCTTC | CASTDLSHRFASSYNEQFF
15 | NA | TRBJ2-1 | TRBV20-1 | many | TGCAGTGCTAGAAGTTCCGGCGAAATTGCATATGAGCAGTTCTTC | CSARSSGEIAYEQFF